Below are 24 T cell receptor beta chains sequenced from a single sample in a study of patients and donors after allogeneic stem cell transplantation. TCRdb processed the RT-PCR reads anew with MiXCR; each CDR3 protein has one entry. The sample lists over 150,000 distinct CDR3 sequences, 30% seen once, with 3.2% in the top ten. Sequenced material: blood, either unsorted or a sorted T cell fraction (not recorded which). These receptors were taken from a human donor who was either an allogeneic HSCT recipient or a stem cell or donor lymphocyte infusion donor (not recorded which). It is not recorded whose cells these are; they may come from a transplant donor.

In regard to this clonotype: This may come from a read error, since a much larger clone is one base off. The chain recombines TRBV6-5 with TRBJ1-1, with 8 bases fitting TRBD1. Trimming removed 4 bases from V and 0 bases from J; junction bases left unmatched: 4. This CDR3 is 15 amino acids long. Germline loops: CDR1 MNHEY, CDR2 SVGAGI. The CDR3 coding sequence is TGTGCCAGCAGTTGGTCAGGGGGCTTGAACACTGAAGCTTTCTTT. It encodes CASSWSGGLNTEAFF.

This clonotype was detected ten times or more. The chain has TRBV29-1 and TRBJ2-7; D not resolved. The V end was cut by 4 bases, the J end by 3 bases, with 13 bases between. The CDR3 is made up of 13 amino acids. The V gene's germline CDR1 is SQVTM and CDR2 ANQGSEA. The CDR3: CSVAPDIRYEQYF. CDR3 DNA sequence: TGCAGCGTTGCCCCCGACATTCGCTACGAGCAGTACTTC.

The rearrangement uses TRBV28 and TRBJ1-5, with 7 bases identical to TRBD1. CDR3 length equals 17 residues. The V gene end was trimmed by 6 bases and the J gene end by 6 bases; junction bases not matched to a gene: 17. Per germline, CDR1 MDHEN and CDR2 SYDVKM. The CDR3 is CASRSPAGQSLFQPQHF. The CDR3 DNA is TGTGCCAGCAGGTCTCCCGCGGGACAGAGCCTCTTTCAGCCCCAGCATTTT.

Comment on this clonotype: This CDR3 fails to terminate in the conserved phenylalanine or tryptophan, so it likely reflects a read error. The chain recombines TRBV14 with TRBJ2-3, with TRBD2 as a possible D gene (5 bases). This CDR3 contains 17 residues. V shed 4 bases and J shed 2 bases, with 19 bases lying between them. The V gene's germline CDR1 is SGHDN and CDR2 FVKESK. The DNA of the CDR3 is TGTGCCAGCAGCCCGAGACTAACCTACACAATCACAGATACGCAGTATTTG. Translated, it gives CASSPRLTYTITDTQYL.

The gene calls are TRBV6-2 or TRBV6-3 and TRBJ2-7; D is unclear. V lost 7 bases to trimming and J lost 4 bases, with 20 bases between them. The CDR3 sequence is 15 residues long. In germline, CDR1 is MNHEY, CDR2 SVGEGT. In DNA form, the CDR3 reads TGTGCCAGCACGACCCGACACGTTCCCCCTTACGAGCAGTACTTC. Encoded protein: CASTTRHVPPYEQYF.

V gene TRBV27 combines with J gene TRBJ2-7; TRBD1 matches at 11 bases. The germline gives CDR1 MNHEY, CDR2 SMNVEV (reference sequence). There are 14 residues in the CDR3. The ends lost 8 bases at V and 3 bases at J; junction bases unmatched: 6. The DNA of the CDR3 is TGTGCCAGCTGGGGACAGGGGGGGATCTACGAGCAGTACTTC. Protein: CASWGQGGIYEQYF.

The chain is built from TRBV20-1 and TRBJ1-6, with a tentative D call TRBD1 (6 bases). The CDR3 sequence is 17 residues long. Germline V gene data show CDR1 as DFQATT and CDR2 as SNEGSKA (reference sequence). Trimming left V 0 bases short and J 1 base short, with 13 bases between. In DNA, the CDR3 is TGCAGTGCTAGAGATTTACAGGGAAAGTCCTATAATTCACCCCTCCACTTT. Its protein is CSARDLQGKSYNSPLHF.

This clonotype has at least ten counts. The chain recombines TRBV5-1 with TRBJ1-1; 8 nucleotides align to TRBD1. The CDR3 is 15 residues long. Germline loops: CDR1 SGHRS, CDR2 YFSETQ. Trimming cost V 3 bases and J 1 base; bases outside gene matches: 5. The CDR3 sequence is CASSSRTGQNTEAFF. CDR3 DNA: TGCGCCAGCAGCTCCCGGACAGGGCAGAACACTGAAGCTTTCTTT.

This clonotype was seen only a few times. The gene calls are TRBV7-9 and TRBJ2-2, with TRBD2 as a possible D gene (6 bases). CDR3 size: 17 residues. Per germline, CDR1 SEHNR and CDR2 FQNEAQ (reference sequence). V lost 7 bases, J lost 2 bases, and 20 bases lay in between. The CDR3 region is CASIPLPGEANTGELFF. The CDR3 nucleotides read TGTGCCAGCATCCCCCTCCCGGGAGAGGCTAACACCGGGGAGCTGTTTTTT.

This clonotype occurred once. The J gene is TRBJ2-1, the V gene TRBV7-3, with D perhaps matching TRBD2 (6 bases). Germline loops: CDR1 SGHTA, CDR2 FQGTGA. V lost 3 bases, J lost 4 bases, and 7 bases lay in between. This CDR3 region has 13 residues. CDR3 nucleotides: TGTGCCAGCAGCTTGAGCGGGTACAATGAGCAGTTCTTC. Translation: CASSLSGYNEQFF.

This clonotype showed up just a few times. The chain uses TRBV5-1 and TRBJ2-1; no firm D call. CDR1 is SGHRS and CDR2 is YFSETQ in the germline V gene. The CDR3 totals 15 residues. V lost 0 bases to trimming and J lost 0 bases, with 7 bases between them. Here the CDR3 reads CASSLASSSYNEQFF. The CDR3, as DNA: TGCGCCAGCAGCTTGGCCTCGAGCTCCTACAATGAGCAGTTCTTC. Using reference TRBV5-1 and TRBJ2-1 for the parts outside the CDR3, the full variable domain is KAGVTQTPRYLIKTRGQQVTLSCSPISGHRSVSWYQQTPGQGLQFLFEYFSETQRNKGNFPGRFSGRQFSNSRSEMNVSTLELGDSALYLCASSLASSSYNEQFFGPGTRLTVL.

This clonotype appeared a few times. CDR3 amino acids: CASGSPGRLEMAFF. In DNA form, the CDR3 reads TGTGCCAGCGGCTCTCCGGGTAGGCTTGAAATGGCTTTCTTT. The chain is built from TRBV7-9 and TRBJ1-1; no definite D call. Trimming took 8 bases from V and 11 from J, leaving 24 bases between them. Germline CDR1 reads SEHNR; CDR2 reads FQNEAQ (reference sequence). The CDR3 is made up of 14 amino acids.

This chain joins TRBV5-1 and TRBJ2-4; D is unclear. This CDR3 contains 14 residues. The V gene lost 0 bases and the J gene lost 0 bases, with 4 bases spanning the gap. Germline loops: CDR1 SGHRS, CDR2 YFSETQ. The CDR3 region is CASSLELAKNIQYF. The CDR3 region has the DNA TGCGCCAGCAGCTTGGAATTAGCCAAAAACATTCAGTACTTC.

The chain carries TRBV6-5 and TRBJ2-1; a possible D gene is TRBD1 (5 bases). From germline, CDR1 is MNHEY and CDR2 SVGAGI. V shed 3 bases and J shed 3 bases, with 9 bases lying between them. The CDR3 is 14 residues long. CDR3 in DNA: TGTGCCAGCAGTTATTCCGACAGCTACAATGAGCAGTTCTTC. Amino acid sequence: CASSYSDSYNEQFF.

This clonotype was seen repeatedly, ten times or more. The chain links TRBV21-1 to TRBJ1-2; TRBD1 is taken as the D call from the table, unchecked against the DNA. TRBV21-1 is described as a pseudogene. The CDR3 is made up of 15 amino acids. CDR3 protein: CASSNLPVENYGYTF. Here the CDR3 DNA reads TGTGCCAGCAGCAATCTCCCTGTGGAGAACTATGGCTACACCTTC.

Remarks on this clonotype: Given the absence of the conserved phenylalanine or tryptophan at the CDR3 end, a read error is likely. The chain has TRBV6-5 and TRBJ2-4, with 11 bases that match TRBD1. V trimming: 5 bases; J trimming: 8 bases; junction bases outside the gene matches: 8. Germline CDR1 MNHEY, CDR2 SVGAGI. The CDR3 length is 15 residues. The CDR3 nucleotides read TGTGCCAGCAGTAGGACAGGGGGCAAGAGGGACATTCAGTACCTC. This translates into CASSRTGGKRDIQYL.

This clonotype was seen a few times. This chain joins TRBV12-3 or TRBV12-4 and TRBJ1-3; D unresolved. V shed 7 bases and J shed 0 bases, with 7 bases lying between them. The CDR3 extends over 13 amino acids. In DNA, the CDR3 is TGTGCCAGCAACCGGGTCTCTGGAAACACCATATATTTT. Translating gives CASNRVSGNTIYF.

V usage is TRBV6-6 and J usage is TRBJ2-1, with 7 bases fitting TRBD1. In germline, CDR1 is MNHNY, CDR2 SVGAGI (reference sequence). V was clipped by 6 bases and J by 7 bases; unmatched bases: 9. This CDR3 is built from 14 residues. The CDR3 loop is CASRTGVVQNEQFF. The CDR3 DNA is TGTGCCAGCAGAACAGGGGTAGTACAGAATGAGCAGTTCTTC.

The CDR3 sequence is CASGLGQGDEKLFF. The DNA of the CDR3 is TGTGCTAGTGGTTTGGGACAGGGTGATGAAAAACTGTTTTTT. The V gene is TRBV12-5, the J gene TRBJ1-4; 7 bases fit TRBD1. The CDR3 sequence is 14 residues long. CDR1 LGHNT and CDR2 FRNRAP come from the germline V gene. The trim removed 1 base at V and 6 bases at J, leaving 2 bases unmatched.

The rearrangement uses TRBV20-1 and TRBJ2-2; D ambiguous. Germline V gene data show CDR1 as DFQATT and CDR2 as SNEGSKA (reference sequence). The ends were cut back, 5 bases at V and 5 bases at J, with 12 bases in the middle. CDR3 size: 13 residues. CDR3 region: CSALTLVTGELFF. DNA for the CDR3: TGCAGTGCTCTCACGCTAGTAACCGGGGAGCTGTTTTTT.

There are many counts of this clonotype. This chain uses TRBV15 with TRBJ1-2; 8 nucleotides agree with TRBD1. Germline-derived CDR1 and CDR2 are LNHNV and YYDKDF (reference sequence). The CDR3 has 14 amino acids. The trim removed 0 bases at V and 4 bases at J, leaving 1 base unmatched. This CDR3 is CATSRETGAYGYTF. The CDR3 DNA sequence: TGTGCCACCAGCAGAGAGACAGGGGCCTATGGCTACACCTTC.

The rearrangement links TRBV29-1 to TRBJ1-1, with D possibly being TRBD1 (5 bases). Trimming left V 7 bases short and J 0 bases short, with 15 bases between. Per germline, CDR1 SQVTM and CDR2 ANQGSEA. The CDR3 totals 14 residues. Here the CDR3 reads CSGKPTVMNTEAFF. DNA for the CDR3: TGCAGCGGCAAGCCGACAGTTATGAACACTGAAGCTTTCTTT.

The V call is TRBV3-1, the J call TRBJ2-1; possible D gene TRBD2, 6 bases. Germline V gene sequence: CDR1 LGHDT, CDR2 YNNKEL (reference sequence). With 3 bases removed from V and 0 bases from J, the gap between germline ends came to 12 bases. The CDR3 loop spans 16 amino acids. The CDR3 DNA sequence: TGTGCCAGCAGCCACCCCGGACTAAACTCCTACAATGAGCAGTTCTTC. Its translation is CASSHPGLNSYNEQFF.

This clonotype has ten or more counts. The CDR3 region is CSAVGQPNTEAFF. CDR3 DNA: TGCAGCGCCGTGGGACAGCCTAACACTGAAGCTTTCTTT. The gene calls are TRBV29-1 and TRBJ1-1; 7 positions agree with TRBD1. The J segment lost 2 bases and the V segment lost 7 bases, leaving 7 bases of the junction unmatched. Germline CDR1 is SQVTM and CDR2 is ANQGSEA. This CDR3 contains 13 residues.